The sequence of this T cell receptor beta chain was determined in a study of T cell changes during pregnancy in multiple sclerosis. With 3 bases removed from V and 0 bases from J, the gap between germline ends came to 12 bases. CDR3 length: 15 residues. Germline CDR1 reads SGHVS; CDR2 reads FQNEAQ. Here immunoSEQ multiplex PCR was the method, and the copy in TCRdb shows in-frame clones only, minus some. The sample yields about 86,000 clones, around 93% seen once. This TCR was recovered from a female donor in good health, enrolled as a control in a pregnancy study. Source: peripheral blood, taken in the first trimester of pregnancy. The chain links TRBV7-8 to TRBJ2-7; D call uncertain. The CDR3 spells CASSFSGSSSYEQYF. The CDR3 DNA reads TGTGCCAGCAGCTTCTCCGGGTCCAGCTCCTACGAGCAGTACTTC.